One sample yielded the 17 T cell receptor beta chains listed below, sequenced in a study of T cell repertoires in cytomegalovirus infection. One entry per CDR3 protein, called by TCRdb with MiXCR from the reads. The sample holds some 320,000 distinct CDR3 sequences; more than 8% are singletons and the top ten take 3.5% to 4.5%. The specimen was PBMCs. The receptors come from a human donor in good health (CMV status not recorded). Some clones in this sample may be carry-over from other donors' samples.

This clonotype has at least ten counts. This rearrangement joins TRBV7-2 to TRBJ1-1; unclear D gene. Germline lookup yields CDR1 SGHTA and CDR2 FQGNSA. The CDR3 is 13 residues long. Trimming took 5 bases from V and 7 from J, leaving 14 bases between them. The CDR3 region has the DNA TGTGCCAGCAGCCCGCTTGTGGACGGTGAAGCTTTCTTT. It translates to CASSPLVDGEAFF.

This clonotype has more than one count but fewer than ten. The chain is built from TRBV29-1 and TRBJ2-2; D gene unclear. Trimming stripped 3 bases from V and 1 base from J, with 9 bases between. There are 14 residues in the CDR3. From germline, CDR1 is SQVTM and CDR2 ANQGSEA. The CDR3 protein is CSVESSVNTGELFF. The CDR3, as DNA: TGCAGCGTTGAGTCATCCGTGAACACCGGGGAGCTGTTTTTT.

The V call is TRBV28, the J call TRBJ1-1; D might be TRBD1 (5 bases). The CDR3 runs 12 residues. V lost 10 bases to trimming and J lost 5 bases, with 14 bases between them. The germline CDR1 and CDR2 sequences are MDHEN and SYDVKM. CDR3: CATQGGWTEAFF. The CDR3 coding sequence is TGTGCCACTCAGGGAGGTTGGACTGAAGCTTTCTTT.

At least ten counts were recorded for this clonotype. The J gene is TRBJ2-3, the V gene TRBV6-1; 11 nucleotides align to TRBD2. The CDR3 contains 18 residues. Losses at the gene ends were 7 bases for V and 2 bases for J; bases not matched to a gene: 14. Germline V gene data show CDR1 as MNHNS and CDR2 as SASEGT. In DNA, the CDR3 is TGTGCCAGCAAGCCGGGACTAGCGGCGAGAGTCCTCACAGATACGCAGTATTTT. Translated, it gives CASKPGLAARVLTDTQYF.

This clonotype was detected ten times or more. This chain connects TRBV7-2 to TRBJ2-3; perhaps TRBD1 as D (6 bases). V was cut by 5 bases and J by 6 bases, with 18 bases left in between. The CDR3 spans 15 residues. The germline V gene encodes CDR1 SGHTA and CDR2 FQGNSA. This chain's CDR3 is CASSLSGHRRDTQYF. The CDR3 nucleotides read TGTGCCAGCAGCCTTTCGGGACACCGCCGGGATACGCAGTATTTT.

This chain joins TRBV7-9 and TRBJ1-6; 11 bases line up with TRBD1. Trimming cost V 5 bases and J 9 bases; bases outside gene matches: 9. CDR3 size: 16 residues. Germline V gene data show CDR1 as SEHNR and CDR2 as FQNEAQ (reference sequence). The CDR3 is CASSPNQGQGGSPLHF. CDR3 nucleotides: TGTGCCAGCAGCCCAAACCAGGGACAGGGGGGTTCACCCCTCCACTTT.

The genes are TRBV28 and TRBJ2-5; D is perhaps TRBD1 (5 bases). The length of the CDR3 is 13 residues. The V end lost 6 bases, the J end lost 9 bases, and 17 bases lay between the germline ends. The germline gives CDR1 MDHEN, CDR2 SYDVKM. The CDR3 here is CASSPTRTSSQYF. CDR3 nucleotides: TGTGCCAGCAGCCCAACACGGACATCCTCCCAGTACTTC.

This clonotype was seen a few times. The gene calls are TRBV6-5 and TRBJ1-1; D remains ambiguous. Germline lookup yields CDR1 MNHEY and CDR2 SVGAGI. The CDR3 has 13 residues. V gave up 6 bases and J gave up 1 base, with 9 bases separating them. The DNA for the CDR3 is TGTGCCAGCAGGGAACGATCGAACACTGAAGCTTTCTTT. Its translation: CASRERSNTEAFF.

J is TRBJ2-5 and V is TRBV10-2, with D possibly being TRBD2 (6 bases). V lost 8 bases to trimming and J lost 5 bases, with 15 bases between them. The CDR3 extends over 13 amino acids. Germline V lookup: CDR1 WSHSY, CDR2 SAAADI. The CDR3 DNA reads TGCGCCAGCCTAACCAAGGGGAGGGAGACCCAGTACTTC. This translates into CASLTKGRETQYF.

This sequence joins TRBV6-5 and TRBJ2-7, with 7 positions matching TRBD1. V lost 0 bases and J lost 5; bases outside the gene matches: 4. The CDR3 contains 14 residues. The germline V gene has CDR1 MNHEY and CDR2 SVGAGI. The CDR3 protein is CASSYSRQGHEQYF. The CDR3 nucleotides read TGTGCCAGCAGTTACTCCCGACAGGGCCACGAGCAGTACTTC.

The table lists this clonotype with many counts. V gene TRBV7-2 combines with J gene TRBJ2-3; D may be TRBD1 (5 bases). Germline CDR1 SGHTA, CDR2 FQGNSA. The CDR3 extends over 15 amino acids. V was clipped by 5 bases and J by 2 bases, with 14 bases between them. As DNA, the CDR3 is TGTGCCAGCAGCCCAAGACAGAGAAACACAGATACGCAGTATTTT. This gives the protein CASSPRQRNTDTQYF.

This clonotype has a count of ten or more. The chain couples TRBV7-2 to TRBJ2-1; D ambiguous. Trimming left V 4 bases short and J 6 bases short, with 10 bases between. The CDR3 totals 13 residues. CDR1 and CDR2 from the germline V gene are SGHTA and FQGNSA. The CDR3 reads CASSSGWGNEQFF. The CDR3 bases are TGTGCCAGCAGCTCCGGTTGGGGCAATGAGCAGTTCTTC.

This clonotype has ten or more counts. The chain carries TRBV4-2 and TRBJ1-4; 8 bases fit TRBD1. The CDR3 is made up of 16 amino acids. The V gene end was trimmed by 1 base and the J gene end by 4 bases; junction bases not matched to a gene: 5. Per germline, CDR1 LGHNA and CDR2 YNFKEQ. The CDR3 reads CASSQVVGQGNEKLFF. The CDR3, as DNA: TGTGCCAGCAGCCAAGTTGTAGGACAGGGTAATGAAAAACTGTTTTTT.

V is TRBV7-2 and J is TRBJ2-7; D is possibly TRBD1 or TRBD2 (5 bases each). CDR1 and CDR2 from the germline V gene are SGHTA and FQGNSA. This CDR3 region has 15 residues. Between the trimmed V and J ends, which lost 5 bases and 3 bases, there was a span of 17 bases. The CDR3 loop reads CASSGGQTVSYEQYF. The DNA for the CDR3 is TGTGCCAGCAGCGGAGGACAAACGGTTAGCTACGAGCAGTACTTC.

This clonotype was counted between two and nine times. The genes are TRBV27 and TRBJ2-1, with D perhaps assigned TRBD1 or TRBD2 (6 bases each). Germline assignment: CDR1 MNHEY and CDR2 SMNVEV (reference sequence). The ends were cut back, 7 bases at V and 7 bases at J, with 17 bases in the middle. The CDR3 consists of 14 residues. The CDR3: CASTMGGAGNEQFF. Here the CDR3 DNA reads TGTGCCAGCACCATGGGGGGCGCTGGTAATGAGCAGTTCTTC.

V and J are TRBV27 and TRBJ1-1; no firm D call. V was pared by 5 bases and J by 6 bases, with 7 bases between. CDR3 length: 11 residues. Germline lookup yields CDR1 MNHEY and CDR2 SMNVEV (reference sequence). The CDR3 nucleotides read TGTGCCAGCAGTGAGGGCCCTGAAGCTTTCTTT. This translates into CASSEGPEAFF.

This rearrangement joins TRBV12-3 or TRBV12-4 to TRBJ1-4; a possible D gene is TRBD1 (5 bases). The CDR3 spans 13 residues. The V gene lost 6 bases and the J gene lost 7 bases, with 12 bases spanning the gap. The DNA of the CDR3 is TGTGCCAGCAGGGCCTCGGGGGGTGAAAAACTGTTTTTT. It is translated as CASRASGGEKLFF.